The TCR beta chain described here comes from a study of OX40 agonist ivuxolimab in advanced cancers. On the study more broadly: From about 20 to 80 years was the age range, with a mean of around 56 years, and roughly 83% were male.

Sequencing used immunoSEQ multiplex PCR; TCRdb keeps in-frame clones, though not all of them. In the table there are about 28,000 clones, 75% to 95% of which are singletons. This clone was seen a handful of times. What it recognizes is unknown. The germline gives CDR1 SGHDN, CDR2 FVKESK. The CDR3 spans 17 residues. The ends lost 4 bases at V and 6 bases at J; junction bases unmatched: 13. Blood sampling was done at baseline, cycle 4 day 1, and cycle 7 day 1. Study-level results: At 0.1 to 3.0 mg/kg and by week 6, CD4+ and CD8+ T cells in the blood had expanded clonally.

This clonotype was sampled from an adult with an advanced solid tumor such as melanoma, head and neck, liver or kidney cancer. The sequencing used CD4+ or CD8+ T cells sorted from blood, collected in a trial of the OX40 agonist ivuxolimab. The chain combines TRBV14 with TRBJ2-3; TRBD1 agrees at 10 bases. DNA of the CDR3: TGTGCCAGCAGCCCCGGACAGGGGGTGACCACCTCGGATACGCAGTATTTT. It encodes CASSPGQGVTTSDTQYF.